These T cell receptor beta chains were read from a single sample in a study of cytotoxic CD8 clonotypes in ibrutinib-treated CLL. Method: immunoSEQ multiplex PCR; TCRdb's copy keeps in-frame clones and lacks some. The table shows almost 250,000 clones, with 60% to 75% occurring only once. Sequenced material: PBMCs, taken after 24 months of ibrutinib treatment. Receptor source: a human donor with chronic lymphocytic leukemia. Each CDR3 is given with its conserved first and last residue. A D gene is named only where the DNA matches it firmly. Rows give clone size only sometimes, using once, few, many, or a class for an expanded clone.

v_call	j_call	clone_size	d_call	cdr3_aa	cdr3_nt
TRBV6-5	TRBJ2-7	few	.	CASSYGLVYEQYF	TGTGCCAGCAGTTACGGGCTAGTCTACGAGCAGTACTTC
TRBV4-2	TRBJ2-6	.	.	CASSQESLISGANVLTF	TGTGCCAGCAGCCAAGAGTCGCTAATCTCTGGGGCCAACGTCCTGACTTTC
TRBV7-6	TRBJ2-3	many	TRBD2	CASSLRRGLAGRTDTQYF	TGTGCCAGCAGCCTGAGAAGGGGACTAGCGGGCCGCACAGATACGCAGTATTTT
TRBV5-8	TRBJ2-2	.	.	CASSLYSGTGELFF	TGTGCCAGCAGCCTGTATTCGGGCACCGGGGAGCTGTTTTTT
TRBV27	TRBJ2-7	.	TRBD2	CASSFGTSGRAHEQYF	TGTGCCAGCAGTTTTGGGACTAGCGGGAGGGCTCACGAGCAGTACTTC
TRBV30	TRBJ1-1	few	.	CAWSVVGNTEAFF	TGTGCCTGGAGTGTGGTTGGGAACACTGAAGCTTTCTTT
TRBV10-3	TRBJ2-3	.	TRBD2	CATAGRTDTQYF	TGTGCCACCGCCGGGAGGACAGATACGCAGTATTTT
TRBV7-6	TRBJ2-1	.	.	CASTVTSSYNEQFF	TGTGCCAGCACAGTGACAAGCTCCTACAATGAGCAGTTCTTC
TRBV9	TRBJ1-2	.	.	CASSVDWGSYGYTF	TGTGCCAGCAGCGTAGATTGGGGCAGCTATGGCTACACCTTC
TRBV27	TRBJ2-1	.	.	CASIATGESSYNEQFF	TGTGCCAGCATCGCGACGGGCGAGAGCTCCTACAATGAGCAGTTCTTC
TRBV2	TRBJ2-5	.	.	CASSKAGVSQETQYF	TGTGCCAGCAGTAAGGCAGGGGTCTCACAAGAGACCCAGTACTTC
TRBV7-3	TRBJ2-7	.	.	CASSPGDFEQYF	TGTGCCAGCAGCCCCGGGGACTTCGAGCAGTACTTC
TRBV27	TRBJ1-3	.	.	CASSSQGSGNTIYF	TGTGCCAGCAGTTCTCAGGGCTCTGGAAACACCATATATTTT
TRBV18	TRBJ2-5	.	TRBD2	CASSPPGGYQETQYF	TGTGCCAGCTCACCACCGGGGGGGTACCAAGAGACCCAGTACTTC
TRBV2	TRBJ2-2	.	.	CASYAGELFF	TGTGCCAGCTACGCCGGGGAGCTGTTTTTT
TRBV27	TRBJ2-1	few	.	CASSPSPGSTDNEQFF	TGTGCCAGCAGTCCATCCCCGGGGAGTACGGACAATGAGCAGTTCTTC
TRBV4-2	TRBJ2-3	few	.	CASSQDEGRDTQYF	TGTGCCAGCAGCCAAGATGAGGGACGGGATACGCAGTATTTT
TRBV19	TRBJ2-7	.	TRBD2	CASSVTSGSYEQYF	TGTGCCAGTAGTGTTACTAGCGGGTCCTACGAGCAGTACTTC
TRBV27	TRBJ2-1	.	TRBD1	CASSLRDRALNEQFF	TGTGCCAGCAGTCTAAGGGACAGAGCCCTCAATGAGCAGTTCTTC
TRBV10-2	TRBJ2-1	.	.	CASSDGWTTNNEQFF	TGCGCCAGCAGTGATGGGTGGACAACCAACAATGAGCAGTTCTTC
TRBV15	TRBJ1-1	.	.	CATSSGLGDTEAFF	TGTGCCACCAGCAGCGGACTGGGGGATACTGAAGCTTTCTTT
TRBV7-9	TRBJ1-2	.	.	CGLGGNYGYTF	TGTGGTCTAGGAGGGAACTATGGCTACACCTTC
TRBV5-1	TRBJ2-5	.	.	CASSLGWRRTHQETQYF	TGCGCCAGCAGCTTGGGTTGGCGCAGGACCCACCAAGAGACCCAGTACTTC
TRBV9	TRBJ2-3	.	TRBD2	CASSVEAGGPDTQYF	TGTGCCAGCAGCGTAGAGGCGGGAGGGCCGGATACGCAGTATTTT
TRBV15	TRBJ2-1	.	.	CATSRGPLYNEQFF	TGTGCCACCAGCAGAGGACCACTCTACAATGAGCAGTTCTTC
TRBV27	TRBJ2-7	.	TRBD2	CASSSGQFSGRDTYEQYF	TGTGCCAGCAGTTCGGGACAATTTAGCGGGAGGGATACCTACGAGCAGTACTTC
TRBV6-5	TRBJ2-6	.	.	CASSPGISGANVLTF	TGTGCCAGCAGCCCCGGCATCTCTGGGGCCAACGTCCTGACTTTC
TRBV28	TRBJ2-3	.	TRBD2	CASSGGGSEDTQYF	TGTGCCAGCAGTGGGGGGGGTTCAGAAGATACGCAGTATTTT
TRBV7-8	TRBJ2-2	.	.	CASSLDEAGPLTGELFF	TGTGCCAGCAGCTTAGACGAAGCAGGGCCCCTGACCGGGGAGCTGTTTTTT
TRBV7-6	TRBJ2-5	few	.	CASSSPGIRQETQYF	TGTGCCAGCAGCTCACCAGGGATTCGACAAGAGACCCAGTACTTC
TRBV30	TRBJ1-5	few	.	CAWSGTLGQPQHF	TGTGCCTGGAGCGGGACTCTGGGACAGCCCCAGCATTTT